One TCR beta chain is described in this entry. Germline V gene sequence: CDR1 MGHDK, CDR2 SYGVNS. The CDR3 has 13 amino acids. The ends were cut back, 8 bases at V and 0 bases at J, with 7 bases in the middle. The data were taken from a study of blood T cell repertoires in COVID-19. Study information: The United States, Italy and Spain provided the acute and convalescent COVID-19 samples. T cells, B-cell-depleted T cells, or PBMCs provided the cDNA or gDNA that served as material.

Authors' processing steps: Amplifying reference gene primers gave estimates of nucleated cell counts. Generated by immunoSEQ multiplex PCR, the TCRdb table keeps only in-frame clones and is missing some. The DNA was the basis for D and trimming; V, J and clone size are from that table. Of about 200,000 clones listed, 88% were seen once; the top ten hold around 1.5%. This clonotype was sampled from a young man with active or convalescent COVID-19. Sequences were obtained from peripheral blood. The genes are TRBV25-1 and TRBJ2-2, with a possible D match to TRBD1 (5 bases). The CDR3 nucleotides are TGTGCCAGCGGACAATCGAACACCGGGGAGCTGTTTTTT. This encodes CASGQSNTGELFF.